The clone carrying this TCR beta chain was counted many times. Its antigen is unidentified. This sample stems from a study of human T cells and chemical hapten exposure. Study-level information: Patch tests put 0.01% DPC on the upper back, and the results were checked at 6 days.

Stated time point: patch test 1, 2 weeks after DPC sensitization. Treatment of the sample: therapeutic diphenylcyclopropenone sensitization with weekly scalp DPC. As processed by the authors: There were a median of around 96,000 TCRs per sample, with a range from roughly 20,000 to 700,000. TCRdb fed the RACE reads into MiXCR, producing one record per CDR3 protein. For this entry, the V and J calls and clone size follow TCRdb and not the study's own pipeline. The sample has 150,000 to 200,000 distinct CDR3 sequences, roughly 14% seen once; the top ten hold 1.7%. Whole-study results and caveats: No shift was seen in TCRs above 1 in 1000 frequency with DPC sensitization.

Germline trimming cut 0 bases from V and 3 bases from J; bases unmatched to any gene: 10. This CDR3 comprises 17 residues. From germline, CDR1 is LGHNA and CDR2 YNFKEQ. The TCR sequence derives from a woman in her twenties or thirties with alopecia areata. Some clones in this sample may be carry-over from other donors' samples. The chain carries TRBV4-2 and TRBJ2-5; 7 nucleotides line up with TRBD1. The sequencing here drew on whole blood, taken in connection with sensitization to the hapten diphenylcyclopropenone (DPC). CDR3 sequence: CASSQDPGTDPKETQYF. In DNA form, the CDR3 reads TGTGCCAGCAGCCAAGATCCAGGGACAGACCCTAAAGAGACCCAGTACTTC.